Listed below are T cell receptor beta chains from one sample, sequenced in a study of T cells in Graves' hyperthyroidism and ophthalmopathy. TCRdb independently ran MiXCR on the multiplex PCR reads; one entry per CDR3 protein. The repertoire holds 690,000 or so distinct CDR3 sequences, with around 20% as singletons. Sequenced sample: blood. All receptors come from a woman between 45 and 60 years old with Graves' hyperthyroidism that later progressed to Graves' ophthalmopathy. Each CDR3 is given with its conserved first and last residue. Fields, in order: V gene, J gene, D gene, clone size, CDR3 DNA, CDR3 protein. The D gene is left open where the match is weak. For some rows the clone size is stated as once, few or many, or as a class when expanded; others skip it.

>TRBV30|TRBJ1-4|-|many
TGTGCCTGGAGGGCTGGTAGTAATGAAAAACTGTTTTTT
CAWRAGSNEKLFF
>TRBV7-2|TRBJ2-2|-|-
TGTGCCAGCAGCTTACCTATCATGAACACCGGGGAGCTGTTTTTT
CASSLPIMNTGELFF
>TRBV12-3/TRBV12-4|TRBJ2-5|-|many
TGTGCCAGCAGTGAACGACAGTTTCGGCTCGAGACCCAGTACTTC
CASSERQFRLETQYF
>TRBV7-9|TRBJ2-3|-|few
TGTGCCAGCACCCCCATGGATACGCAGTATTTT
CASTPMDTQYF
>TRBV24-1|TRBJ1-5|-|few
TGTGCCACCGGACAGCCGAGCAATCAGCCCCAGCATTTT
CATGQPSNQPQHF
>TRBV2|TRBJ1-4|-|many
TGTGCCAGCGGCCCAGGGCGGGATGAAAAACTGTTTTTT
CASGPGRDEKLFF
>TRBV28|TRBJ2-7|TRBD2|-
TGTGCCAGCAGTCCAAATAGCGGGAGCAGGCCCTACGAGCAGTACTTC
CASSPNSGSRPYEQYF
>TRBV19|TRBJ2-7|-|few
TGTGCCAGTAGTATCGCGGGGGCTGCCTACGAGCAGTACTTC
CASSIAGAAYEQYF
>TRBV29-1|TRBJ1-1|-|few
TGCAGCGTTGACCGGGACACAGTCACTGAAGCTTTCTTT
CSVDRDTVTEAFF
>TRBV13|TRBJ1-1|-|many
TGTGCCAGCAGCCCAAGGACGGTGAACACTGAAGCTTTCTTT
CASSPRTVNTEAFF
>TRBV6-1|TRBJ1-1|-|few
TGTGCCAGCAAGGCCCTTAGGGGAATTCCCAATGAAGCTTTCTTT
CASKALRGIPNEAFF
>TRBV2|TRBJ2-1|TRBD1|many
TGTGCCAGCAGTGAATGGGACAGTCGGGATGAGCAGTTCTTC
CASSEWDSRDEQFF
>TRBV6-1|TRBJ2-5|-|many
TGTGCCAGCAGGCGTTGGGACTCCTTCTCGGAGACCCAGTACTTC
CASRRWDSFSETQYF
>TRBV18|TRBJ1-5|-|many
TGTGCCAGCTCCACCAACAGGGGCAATCAGCCCCAGCATTTT
CASSTNRGNQPQHF
>TRBV29-1|TRBJ2-5|-|-
TGCAGCGTTGACTGGGAGCCCCAAGAGACCCAGTACTTC
CSVDWEPQETQYF
>TRBV20-1|TRBJ1-2|-|-
TGCAGTGCTGCGACAGGAGGGAACTATGGCTACACCTTC
CSAATGGNYGYTF
>TRBV6-1|TRBJ2-1|-|many
TGTGCCAGCAGTGGAGAAAGGGGATCCTACAATGAGCAGTTCTTC
CASSGERGSYNEQFF
>TRBV9|TRBJ2-5|-|few
TGTGCCAGCAGCGTAGTTGTGGATGGGGTACAGTACTTC
CASSVVVDGVQYF
>TRBV13|TRBJ2-7|-|many
TGTGCCAGCAGCCCTGCGCGGCAGAGCGTCTACGAGCAGTACTTC
CASSPARQSVYEQYF
>TRBV7-9|TRBJ2-1|-|-
TGTGCCAGCAGCCCTTCATACGGGGGCGGTATTGACAATGAGCAGTTCTTC
CASSPSYGGGIDNEQFF
>TRBV18|TRBJ2-3|-|-
TGTGCCAGCTCTAACCGGGGGCTGGCGGGGATAGATACGCAGTATTTT
CASSNRGLAGIDTQYF
>TRBV18|TRBJ1-6|TRBD1|few
TGTGCCAGCTCACCTATGGGACAGGGGTATAATTCACCCCTCCACTTT
CASSPMGQGYNSPLHF
>TRBV10-1|TRBJ2-1|-|-
TGCGCCAGCACCGAGGATCGGCTAGCGCCGTCCTACAATGAGCAGTTCTTC
CASTEDRLAPSYNEQFF
>TRBV20-1|TRBJ2-7|-|many
TGCAGTGCTAGATTGGGCACCGCTACCTACGAGCAGTACTTC
CSARLGTATYEQYF
>TRBV3-1|TRBJ1-1|-|many
TGTGCCAGCAGCCAAGCCGGGTCCACCGTCACTGAAGCTTTCTTT
CASSQAGSTVTEAFF
>TRBV20-1|TRBJ2-7|-|many
TGCAGTGCGCCCGGGCAGGGGCGGTACTACGAGCAGTACTTC
CSAPGQGRYYEQYF
>TRBV7-8|TRBJ1-5|TRBD1|-
TGTGCCAGCAGCTTAAAACAGGGGGCCGGCAATCAGCCCCAGCATTTT
CASSLKQGAGNQPQHF
>TRBV11-2|TRBJ2-7|TRBD2|few
TGTGCCAGCAGCTGGGGGACTAGCGGGGCGGACGAGCAGTACTTC
CASSWGTSGADEQYF
>TRBV9|TRBJ2-5|TRBD2|few
TGTGCCAGCAGCGTAGCGGGACTAGCCGGAGAGACCCAGTACTTC
CASSVAGLAGETQYF
>TRBV13|TRBJ2-7|-|many
TGTGCCAGCAGCTCGACGGCGAAAGTTAGAACCTACGAGCAGTACTTC
CASSSTAKVRTYEQYF
>TRBV5-1|TRBJ1-6|-|-
TGTGCCAGCAGCTTGTCCAGGAACTCACCCCTCCACTTT
CASSLSRNSPLHF
>TRBV5-1|TRBJ1-4|-|-
TGCGCCAGCAGCGATAGGCTGGACGAAAAACTGTTTTTT
CASSDRLDEKLFF
>TRBV6-1|TRBJ2-3|TRBD2|few
TGTGCCAGCAGTGAATTTTTTAGCGGGGGGAGGGATACGCAGTATTTT
CASSEFFSGGRDTQYF
>TRBV27|TRBJ2-7|-|-
TGTGCCAGCAGTCTGATTGGGACCGATTACGAGCAGTACTTC
CASSLIGTDYEQYF
>TRBV3-1|TRBJ1-1|-|-
TGTGCCAGCAGCCAAGTTCTAGCGGGGAACACTGAAGCTTTCTTT
CASSQVLAGNTEAFF
>TRBV5-1|TRBJ2-1|-|few
TGCGCCAGCAGCCCCCCACTGGACTCCTACAATGAGCAGTTCTTC
CASSPPLDSYNEQFF
>TRBV4-1|TRBJ2-7|-|-
TGCGCCAGCAGCCAAGATATGGCAGGGAAATTCGACGAGCAGTACTTC
CASSQDMAGKFDEQYF
>TRBV27|TRBJ1-2|-|-
TGTGCCAGCAGGGACGACAGCTATGGCTACACCTTC
CASRDDSYGYTF
>TRBV24-1|TRBJ2-7|TRBD1|-
TGTGCCACCGGCGGACAGGGACCATCCTACGAGCAGTACTTC
CATGGQGPSYEQYF
>TRBV29-1|TRBJ2-2|-|-
TGCAGCGTTTCCGGGGTCGTTGCCGGGGAGCTGTTTTTT
CSVSGVVAGELFF
>TRBV20-1|TRBJ2-3|TRBD1|-
TGCAGTGCTAGGGATTTGGCGGGGACAGGTCGGACGCAGTATTTT
CSARDLAGTGRTQYF
>TRBV5-1|TRBJ1-5|-|few
TGCGCCAGCAGCTTGGGATCCAGGGAATCCGGGCCCCAGCATTTT
CASSLGSRESGPQHF
>TRBV20-1|TRBJ2-3|TRBD2|once
TGCAGTGCTAGAGACCGACTAGCGGGGGGCCACACAGATACGCAGTATTTT
CSARDRLAGGHTDTQYF
>TRBV19|TRBJ1-4|-|-
TGTGCCAGTAGTATCGACGGAGGATTAACTAATGAAAAACTGTTTTTT
CASSIDGGLTNEKLFF
>TRBV6-1|TRBJ2-1|-|-
TGTGCCAGCAGTGATCCGGCGGGGGCCTCCTACAATGAGCAGTTCTTC
CASSDPAGASYNEQFF
>TRBV20-1|TRBJ1-5|-|few
TGCAGTGCTAGAAAGGACAGAGATCAGCCCCAGCATTTT
CSARKDRDQPQHF
>TRBV12-3/TRBV12-4|TRBJ1-1|-|many
TGTGCCAGCACCCTATACACCCTGCCGGTGAACACTGAAGCTTTCTTT
CASTLYTLPVNTEAFF
>TRBV5-1|TRBJ2-2|-|few
TGCGCCAGCACCCGAGACGGGTGGGGGACCGGGGAGCCGTTTTTT
CASTRDGWGTGEPFF
>TRBV11-2|TRBJ1-1|-|many
TGTGCCAGCAGCATCCGCAGTCGGGCCAAGGGGGACACTGAAGCTTTCTTT
CASSIRSRAKGDTEAFF
>TRBV20-1|TRBJ2-2|TRBD2|few
TGCAGTGCTAGAGTGGCTAGCGGGGGGGCCGGGGAGCTGTTTTTT
CSARVASGGAGELFF
>TRBV12-3/TRBV12-4|TRBJ2-7|-|-
TGTGCCAGCAGTTTTAACATAGAGGTCTACGAGCAGTACTTC
CASSFNIEVYEQYF
>TRBV6-1|TRBJ1-4|-|-
TGTGCCAGCAGTGAAGCCGGGGGGAAACTGTTTTTT
CASSEAGGKLFF
>TRBV27|TRBJ1-5|TRBD1|-
TGTGCCAGCAGTCCGAGGACAGGGGATCGGGGCAATCAGCCCCAGCATTTT
CASSPRTGDRGNQPQHF
>TRBV10-3|TRBJ2-1|-|-
TGTGCCATCAGTGTTCTCGGGGACTCCTACAATGAGCAGTTCTTC
CAISVLGDSYNEQFF
>TRBV20-1|TRBJ2-3|-|many
TGCAGTGCTAGGCTGTACGGGGTCACAGATACGCAGTATTTT
CSARLYGVTDTQYF
>TRBV7-9|TRBJ2-7|-|few
TGTGCCAGCAGCCCGCTGGCCCGCTACGAGCAGTACTTC
CASSPLARYEQYF
>TRBV3-1|TRBJ1-2|-|many
TGTGCCAGCAGCCAAGACCTACGGGTTCATGGCTACACCTTC
CASSQDLRVHGYTF
>TRBV9|TRBJ2-6|-|few
TGTGCCAGCAGCGTAAGCCGGGACCCTAACTGGGCCAACGTCCTGACTTTC
CASSVSRDPNWANVLTF
>TRBV3-1|TRBJ1-6|-|many
TGTGCCAGCAGCCAAGATTCGGGGAGATATTCACCCCTCCACTTT
CASSQDSGRYSPLHF